Listed below are T cell receptor beta chains from one sample, sequenced in a study of blood T cell repertoires in COVID-19. Clones were sequenced by immunoSEQ multiplex PCR, and TCRdb holds only the in-frame ones, with some missing. The sample contains over 200,000 clones, roughly 86% of which appear only once. Material for sequencing was peripheral blood. The receptors were sampled from a woman aged 55-69 years with acute or convalescent COVID-19. Each CDR3 is given with its conserved first and last residue. A D gene is named only where the DNA matches it firmly. A row's size may be missing; if present it is once, few, many or a size class.

>NA|TRBD1|TRBJ1-2|TRBV6-1
CASSEGGGTGGNGYTF
TGTGCCAGCAGTGAAGGAGGGGGGACAGGGGGCAATGGCTACACCTTC
>NA|NA|TRBJ1-2|TRBV5-6
CASSLLDSSYGYTF
TGTGCCAGCAGCTTGCTGGACAGCTCCTATGGCTACACCTTC
>NA|TRBD1|TRBJ1-6|TRBV6-5
CASTPRTGVDSPLHF
TGTGCCAGCACCCCTAGGACAGGGGTAGATTCACCCCTCCACTTT
>NA|NA|TRBJ2-6|TRBV28
CASSLSRGYGANVLTF
TGTGCCAGCAGTTTATCAAGGGGTTATGGGGCCAACGTCCTGACTTTC
>NA|NA|TRBJ2-2|TRBV7-2
CASSSSGPNTGELFF
TGTGCCAGCAGCTCCTCCGGTCCGAACACCGGGGAGCTGTTTTTT
>NA|TRBD2|TRBJ2-1|TRBV4-1
CASSGIGGKLDEQFF
TGCGCCAGCAGCGGAATCGGGGGGAAACTCGATGAGCAGTTCTTC
>NA|NA|TRBJ2-7|TRBV7-6
CASRSAGHEQYF
TGTGCCAGCAGATCGGCAGGTCACGAGCAGTACTTC
>NA|NA|TRBJ1-2|TRBV19
CASSRRGIGDGYTF
TGTGCCAGTAGTCGGCGCGGGATAGGCGATGGCTACACCTTC
>NA|NA|TRBJ2-7|TRBV5-1
CASSLTVFTYEQYF
TGCGCCAGCAGCTTGACAGTATTTACCTACGAGCAGTACTTC
>NA|TRBD2|TRBJ2-3|TRBV20-1
CSASFGTSGGAYGTQYF
TGCAGTGCTAGTTTCGGGACTAGCGGGGGGGCATATGGTACGCAGTATTTT
>NA|TRBD2|TRBJ2-2|TRBV4-1
CASSKGLGGTGELFF
TGCGCCAGCAGCAAAGGACTAGGTGGCACCGGGGAGCTGTTTTTT
>once|NA|TRBJ1-5|TRBV27
CASSLGQSVNQPQHF
TGTGCCAGCAGTTTAGGACAGAGTGTCAATCAGCCCCAGCATTTT
>few|NA|TRBJ2-2|TRBV6-2/TRBV6-3
CASSSAENTGELFF
TGTGCCAGCAGCTCTGCGGAGAACACCGGGGAGCTGTTTTTT
>NA|TRBD1|TRBJ1-4|TRBV19
CASSSDRGRNEKLFF
TGTGCCAGTAGCTCCGACAGGGGGAGGAATGAAAAACTGTTTTTT
>NA|NA|TRBJ1-5|TRBV30
CAWGGQMGNQPQHF
TGTGCCTGGGGAGGACAGATGGGCAATCAGCCCCAGCATTTT
>NA|NA|TRBJ1-2|TRBV27
CASRTRVGGYTF
TGTGCCAGCAGAACCAGGGTAGGCGGCTACACCTTC
>NA|NA|TRBJ1-3|TRBV2
CASSEVRGAGNTIYF
TGTGCCAGCAGTGAAGTTAGAGGCGCTGGAAACACCATATATTTT
>NA|NA|TRBJ1-5|TRBV28
CASSFVRQPQHF
TGTGCCAGCAGTTTTGTCCGTCAGCCCCAGCATTTT
>NA|TRBD1|TRBJ1-1|TRBV10-1
CASSAGQVNTEAFF
TGCGCCAGCAGTGCCGGACAGGTGAACACTGAAGCTTTCTTT
>NA|NA|TRBJ1-2|TRBV7-9
CASSLRPEGGYTF
TGTGCCAGCAGCTTACGTCCTGAGGGCGGCTACACCTTC
>NA|NA|TRBJ1-1|TRBV12-5
CASGLDRVGDTEAFF
TGTGCTAGTGGTTTGGACAGGGTGGGGGACACTGAAGCTTTCTTT
>NA|TRBD2|TRBJ2-1|TRBV7-2
CASSLGVAGKEQFF
TGTGCCAGCAGCTTAGGAGTAGCGGGAAAAGAGCAGTTCTTC
>NA|TRBD1|TRBJ1-5|TRBV6-5
CASNTGQAPNQPQHF
TGTGCCAGCAACACGGGACAGGCCCCCAATCAGCCCCAGCATTTT
>NA|TRBD1|TRBJ2-1|TRBV19
CASSIGTGGYNEQFF
TGTGCCAGTAGTATTGGGACAGGGGGATACAATGAGCAGTTCTTC
>NA|NA|TRBJ1-2|TRBV7-9
CASSLEARRANYGYTF
TGTGCCAGCAGCTTAGAAGCTCGCAGGGCCAACTATGGCTACACCTTC
>NA|NA|TRBJ1-1|TRBV2
CASRDSTEAFF
TGTGCCAGCAGGGACAGCACTGAAGCTTTCTTT
>NA|NA|TRBJ1-1|TRBV5-1
CASSSLPQGAGTEAFF
TGCGCCAGCAGCTCCCTTCCTCAGGGAGCGGGCACTGAAGCTTTCTTT
>NA|NA|TRBJ2-5|TRBV30
CAWGPSRETQYF
TGTGCCTGGGGACCCTCGAGGGAGACCCAGTACTTC
>NA|TRBD1|TRBJ2-7|TRBV5-4
CASSPGQGPYEQYF
TGTGCCAGCAGCCCGGGACAGGGGCCCTACGAGCAGTACTTC
>NA|NA|TRBJ1-6|TRBV4-2
CASNLGGTNSPLHF
TGTGCCAGCAACCTAGGCGGCACAAATTCACCCCTCCACTTT
>NA|TRBD2|TRBJ2-2|TRBV5-1
CASSFSGRLTGELFF
TGCGCCAGCAGCTTTTCCGGGAGGCTCACCGGGGAGCTGTTTTTT